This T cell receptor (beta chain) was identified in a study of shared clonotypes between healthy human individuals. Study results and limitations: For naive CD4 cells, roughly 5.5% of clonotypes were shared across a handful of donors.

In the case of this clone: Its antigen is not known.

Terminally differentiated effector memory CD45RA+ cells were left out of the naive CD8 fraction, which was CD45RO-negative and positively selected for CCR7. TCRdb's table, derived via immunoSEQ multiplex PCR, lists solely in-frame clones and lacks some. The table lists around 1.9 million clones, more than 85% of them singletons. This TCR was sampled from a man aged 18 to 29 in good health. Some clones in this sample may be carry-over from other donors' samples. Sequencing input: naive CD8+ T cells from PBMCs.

CDR3 sequence (DNA): TGTGCCAGCCAGGGGACTCCTAACACCGGGGAGCTGTTTTTT. Its translation: CASQGTPNTGELFF. The chain carries TRBV9 and TRBJ2-2; tentatively, D is TRBD1 or TRBD2 (6 bases each). This CDR3 has 14 residues. Trimming took off 7 bases at V and 2 bases at J, with 12 bases between the two ends. Germline assignment: CDR1 SGDLS and CDR2 YYNGEE. Full variable domain (missing parts from reference TRBV9 and TRBJ2-2): DSGVTQTPKHLITATGQRVTLRCSPRSGDLSVYWYQQSLDQGLQFLIQYYNGEERAKGNILERFSAQQFPDLHSELNLSSLELGDSALYFCASQGTPNTGELFFGEGSRLTVL.